This T cell receptor beta chain was identified in a study of preoperative IRX-2 immunotherapy in early breast cancer. Treatment described: preoperative locoregional IRX-2 cytokine immunotherapy. Preoperative locoregional IRX-2 cytokine immunotherapy was tested in the phase Ib source study. The data were produced by immunoSEQ multiplex PCR, yet TCRdb's version contains in-frame clones alone and is incomplete. The repertoire consists of 60,000 or so clones, with approximately 94% occurring once and the leading ten covering under 2%. The CDR3 contains 16 residues. The germline CDR1 and CDR2 sequences are SEHNR and FQNEAQ (reference sequence). V lost 1 base, J lost 0 bases, and 13 bases lay in between.

This sequence was found in a human donor with breast cancer. Sample collection was performed from a patient treated with IRX-2 immunotherapy. The rearrangement joins TRBV7-9 to TRBJ2-7, with D uncertain. CDR3 nucleotide sequence: TGTGCCAGCAGCTTAGTACGGTCGATGAGCTCCTACGAGCAGTACTTC. Residues: CASSLVRSMSSYEQYF.